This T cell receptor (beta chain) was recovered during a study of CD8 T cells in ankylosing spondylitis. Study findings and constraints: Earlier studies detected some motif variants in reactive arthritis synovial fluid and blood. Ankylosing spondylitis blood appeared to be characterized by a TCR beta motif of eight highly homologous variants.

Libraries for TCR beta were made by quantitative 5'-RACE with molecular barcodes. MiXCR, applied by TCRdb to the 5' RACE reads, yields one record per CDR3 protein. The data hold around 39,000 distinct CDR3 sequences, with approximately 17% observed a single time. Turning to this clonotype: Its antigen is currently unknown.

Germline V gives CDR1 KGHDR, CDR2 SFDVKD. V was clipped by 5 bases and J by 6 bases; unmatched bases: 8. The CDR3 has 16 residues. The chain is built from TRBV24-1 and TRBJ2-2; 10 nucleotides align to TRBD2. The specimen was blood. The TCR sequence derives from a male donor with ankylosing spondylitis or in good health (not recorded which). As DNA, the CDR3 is TGTGCCACCAGTGGGGCTCTAGCGGGAGTGTCCGGGGAGCTGTTTTTT. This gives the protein CATSGALAGVSGELFF.